The 30 T cell receptor beta chains presented below share a single source sample, sequenced in a study of cytomegalovirus exposure and HLA in healthy donors. PCR primers comprised 60 Vbeta and 13 Jbeta primers. Here immunoSEQ multiplex PCR was the method, and the copy in TCRdb shows in-frame clones only, minus some. Seen here are 190,000 or so clones, about four fifths observed once, and the top ten hold roughly 1.5%. Material: PBMCs. The receptors shown here come from a girl aged 10 to 17 in good health and CMV-seropositive.

The chain links TRBV5-1 to TRBJ2-1, with 11 positions matching TRBD1. The CDR3 is 17 residues long. Germline V lookup: CDR1 SGHRS, CDR2 YFSETQ. With 2 bases clipped from V and 3 bases from J, the junction kept 7 bases outside the gene matches. For the CDR3, the DNA is TGCGCCAGCAGCTTTCTATGGGGGACAGGGGGCTACAATGAGCAGTTCTTC. Translated: CASSFLWGTGGYNEQFF.

This chain connects TRBV10-3 to TRBJ2-7, with a possible D match to TRBD1 (6 bases). Trimming removed 7 bases at V and 3 bases at J, with 16 bases between. Germline values: CDR1 ENHRY, CDR2 SYGVKD. CDR3 length: 14 residues. As DNA, the CDR3 is TGTGCCATCAAACAACAGGGTAGTAACTACGAGCAGTACTTC. As protein: CAIKQQGSNYEQYF.

CDR3 protein: CASSPQGTGSTDTQYF. The CDR3 nucleotides are TGTGCCAGCAGCCCACAGGGGACTGGAAGCACAGATACGCAGTATTTT. The V and J genes are TRBV7-2 and TRBJ2-3, with D maybe TRBD1 (7 bases). The CDR3 spans 16 residues. The V end lost 5 bases, the J end lost 0 bases, and 15 bases lay between the germline ends. The germline CDR1 and CDR2 sequences are SGHTA and FQGNSA.

This clone has a single count. CDR3 in amino acids: CASSSVRNTEAFF. CDR3 DNA: TGTGCCAGCAGTTCGGTAAGGAACACTGAAGCTTTCTTT. This chain joins TRBV6-5 and TRBJ1-1; no definite D call. Germline CDR1 reads MNHEY; CDR2 reads SVGAGI. With 4 bases removed from V and 1 base from J, the gap between germline ends came to 7 bases. This CDR3 is 13 amino acids long.

The chain combines TRBV4-3 with TRBJ2-1; the D is unclear. Germline V gene data show CDR1 as LGHNA and CDR2 as YSLEER. V was clipped by 1 base and J by 0 bases, with 4 bases between them. The CDR3 extends over 14 amino acids. The CDR3 DNA is TGCGCCAGCAGCCAAGCTTACTCCTACAATGAGCAGTTCTTC. Translated, it gives CASSQAYSYNEQFF.

The gene calls are TRBV7-8 and TRBJ2-7; D is possibly TRBD2 (5 bases). CDR3 length: 12 residues. V was clipped by 5 bases and J by 3 bases, with 8 bases between them. CDR1 and CDR2 from the germline V gene are SGHVS and FQNEAQ. For the CDR3, the DNA is TGTGCCAGCAGCCTGGGAGACTACGAGCAGTACTTC. Translation gives CASSLGDYEQYF.

The rearrangement links TRBV10-3 to TRBJ2-6, with D tentatively TRBD1 (6 bases). V lost 11 bases, J lost 2 bases, and 13 bases lay in between. The CDR3 runs to 14 residues. CDR1 and CDR2 from the germline V gene are ENHRY and SYGVKD. CDR3 region: CASSGEAGANVLTF. In DNA form, the CDR3 reads TGTGCCTCCTCAGGGGAAGCTGGGGCCAACGTCCTGACTTTC.

The chain uses TRBV2 and TRBJ2-2, with 10 bases identical to TRBD1. Trimming removed 7 bases from V and 6 bases from J; junction bases left unmatched: 11. Germline values: CDR1 SNHLY, CDR2 FYNNEI. The CDR3 contains 16 residues. The CDR3 DNA is TGTGCCAGCACCGGAAGGACAGGGGGGGCCCCCGGGGAGCTGTTTTTT. Its translation: CASTGRTGGAPGELFF. Drawing the rest from reference TRBV2 and TRBJ2-2, the complete variable domain is EPEVTQTPSHQVTQMGQEVILRCVPISNHLYFYWYRQILGQKVEFLVSFYNNEISEKSEIFDDQFSVERPDGSNFTLKIRSTKLEDSAMYFCASTGRTGGAPGELFFGEGSRLTVL.

The chain carries TRBV4-1 and TRBJ2-5; D is unclear. V gave up 7 bases and J gave up 2 bases, with 14 bases separating them. The germline CDR1 and CDR2 sequences are MGHRA and YSYEKL. The CDR3 has 14 residues. The CDR3 reads CASKGAAKQETQYF. The DNA for the CDR3 is TGCGCCAGCAAAGGCGCGGCAAAACAAGAGACCCAGTACTTC.

The chain is built from TRBV7-2 and TRBJ2-3, with D hard to call. CDR3 length equals 12 residues. The germline V and J ends were trimmed by 3 bases and 8 bases, with 9 bases remaining between them. Germline V gives CDR1 SGHTA, CDR2 FQGNSA. CDR3 in DNA: TGTGCCAGCAGCTTGCCCCGCGTTACGCAGTATTTT. Residues: CASSLPRVTQYF.

This clone was recorded once. The chain links TRBV19 to TRBJ2-6, with 11 bases lining up with TRBD1. Germline V lookup: CDR1 LNHDA, CDR2 SQIVND (reference sequence). The CDR3 is 17 residues long. The J segment lost 3 bases and the V segment lost 5 bases, leaving 6 bases of the junction unmatched. The CDR3 reads CASSPGTGGSGANVLTF. The DNA for the CDR3 is TGTGCCAGTAGTCCTGGGACAGGGGGAAGTGGGGCCAACGTCCTGACTTTC.

The genes are TRBV5-4 and TRBJ1-4; 8 nucleotides line up with TRBD1. CDR3 size: 16 residues. V lost 5 bases and J lost 3; bases outside the gene matches: 9. Germline loops: CDR1 SGHNT, CDR2 YYREEE (reference sequence). The CDR3 here is CASSSAGGASNEKLFF. In DNA form, the CDR3 reads TGTGCCAGCAGTTCCGCAGGGGGCGCTTCTAATGAAAAACTGTTTTTT.

The DNA for the CDR3 is TGTGCGGGCAGCGGGGGGCAAGAGACCCAGTACTTC. Its translation: CAGSGGQETQYF. V usage is TRBV7-2 and J usage is TRBJ2-5, with 9 bases identical to TRBD2. The CDR3 extends over 12 amino acids. The germline V gene encodes CDR1 SGHTA and CDR2 FQGNSA.

The chain combines TRBV15 with TRBJ2-7; 10 bases are shared with TRBD1. CDR1 and CDR2 from the germline V gene are LNHNV and YYDKDF (reference sequence). Losses at the gene ends were 8 bases for V and 0 bases for J; bases not matched to a gene: 16. The CDR3 is made up of 18 amino acids. Here the CDR3 reads CATDGAPDRGFLSYEQYF. DNA of the CDR3: TGTGCCACCGACGGCGCCCCGGACAGGGGGTTCCTCTCCTACGAGCAGTACTTC.

The CDR3 loop is CASVGYSGDTYEQYF. As DNA, the CDR3 is TGTGCCAGCGTGGGGTATAGCGGGGACACCTACGAGCAGTACTTC. The rearrangement uses TRBV14 and TRBJ2-7, with 8 bases identical to TRBD2. The J segment lost 2 bases and the V segment lost 8 bases, leaving 11 bases of the junction unmatched. This CDR3 is 15 amino acids long. Germline CDR1 is SGHDN and CDR2 is FVKESK.

The V and J genes are TRBV5-1 and TRBJ1-1; TRBD1 agrees at 7 bases. The CDR3 loop spans 15 amino acids. Unmatched junction bases numbered 6, after V lost 3 bases and J lost 1 base. Looked up from germline, CDR1 is SGHRS and CDR2 is YFSETQ. The CDR3 bases are TGCGCCAGCAGCTCGGAGGGACAGCAGAACACTGAAGCTTTCTTT. This gives the protein CASSSEGQQNTEAFF.

The gene calls are TRBV4-3 and TRBJ1-5, with D perhaps matching TRBD1 (6 bases). Trimming pared 0 bases from V and 6 bases from J, leaving 18 bases between. The germline V gene encodes CDR1 LGHNA and CDR2 YSLEER. This CDR3 has 17 residues. CDR3 nucleotides: TGCGCCAGCAGCCAAGATCTTATTATGGGGGCAGGTCAGCCCCAGCATTTT. Its translation is CASSQDLIMGAGQPQHF.

This clone occurred many times. The chain combines TRBV5-4 with TRBJ1-6; TRBD1 aligns across 9 bases. Germline loops: CDR1 SGHNT, CDR2 YYREEE (reference sequence). V shed 4 bases, J shed 6 bases, and the junction held 5 bases outside the gene matches. The CDR3 runs 15 residues. As DNA, the CDR3 is TGTGCCAGCAGCCCCTACAGGGGGCCTAATTCACCCCTCCACTTT. It encodes CASSPYRGPNSPLHF.

In DNA, the CDR3 is TGTGCCAGCAGTGAAAAGGGGCTCAGGTTCCACTACGAGCAGTACTTC. Its protein product is CASSEKGLRFHYEQYF. This chain connects TRBV2 to TRBJ2-7, with D tentatively TRBD1 (5 bases). Trimming pared 2 bases from V and 3 bases from J, leaving 17 bases between. CDR1 is SNHLY, CDR2 FYNNEI, per germline. The CDR3 runs to 16 residues.

The chain is built from TRBV7-9 and TRBJ1-5, with D perhaps matching TRBD1 (6 bases). The V end lost 7 bases, the J end lost 5 bases, and 18 bases lay between the germline ends. The CDR3 is 15 residues long. Germline CDR1 and CDR2: SEHNR and FQNEAQ (reference sequence). CDR3 sequence (DNA): TGTGCCAGCACCCGGGGGGAACAGGGATATCAGCCCCAGCATTTT. It specifies CASTRGEQGYQPQHF. Supplemented by reference TRBV7-9 and TRBJ1-5, the full variable domain reads DTGVSQNPRHKITKRGQNVTFRCDPISEHNRLYWYRQTLGQGPEFLTYFQNEAQLEKSRLLSDRFSAERPKGSFSTLEIQRTEQGDSAMYLCASTRGEQGYQPQHFGDGTRLSIL.

The chain recombines TRBV4-1 with TRBJ2-2; 11 nucleotides agree with TRBD2. This CDR3 is 20 amino acids long. Germline-derived CDR1 and CDR2 are MGHRA and YSYEKL. V was clipped by 1 base and J by 0 bases; unmatched bases: 10. CDR3 in DNA: TGCGCCAGCAGCCAAGTTCTAGCGGGGGGCCTCCACCCGAACACCGGGGAGCTGTTTTTT. This sequence encodes CASSQVLAGGLHPNTGELFF.

The CDR3 loop reads CSGGTSGGSTDTQYF. Here the CDR3 DNA reads TGCAGCGGGGGGACTAGCGGGGGAAGCACAGATACGCAGTATTTT. The chain is built from TRBV29-1 and TRBJ2-3; TRBD2 agrees at 14 bases. The CDR3 spans 15 residues. The junction had 3 bases not matched to a gene; V was cut back by 7 bases and J by 0 bases. CDR1 is SQVTM, CDR2 ANQGSEA, per germline.

This clone was picked up one time. The chain couples TRBV11-2 to TRBJ2-7, with D maybe TRBD1 (5 bases). In germline, CDR1 is SGHAT, CDR2 FQNNGV. V lost 5 bases, J lost 2 bases, and 16 bases lay in between. This CDR3 spans 15 amino acids. CDR3 protein: CASSPSAARAYEQYF. The DNA for the CDR3 is TGTGCCAGCAGCCCCTCAGCCGCCAGGGCCTACGAGCAGTACTTC.

This clone was recorded once. The genes are TRBV18 and TRBJ2-7; tentative D call: TRBD2 (7 bases). V lost 6 bases to trimming and J lost 1 base, with 16 bases between them. The CDR3 consists of 15 residues. Germline CDR1 and CDR2: KGHSH and LQKENI. Written as DNA, the CDR3 is TGTGCCAGCTCGCCGGGGGGCTGGGGGTCCTACGAGCAGTACTTC. Encoded protein: CASSPGGWGSYEQYF. Based on the CDR3 plus reference TRBV18 and TRBJ2-7, the full variable domain is NAGVMQNPRHLVRRRGQEARLRCSPMKGHSHVYWYRQLPEEGLKFMVYLQKENIIDESGMPKERFSAEFPKEGPSILRIQQVVRGDSAAYFCASSPGGWGSYEQYFGPGTRLTVT.

V gene TRBV2 combines with J gene TRBJ1-4; 10 nucleotides agree with TRBD1. The germline V gene encodes CDR1 SNHLY and CDR2 FYNNEI. Trimming at V came to 9 bases and at J to 3 bases, leaving 10 bases not matched to a gene. CDR3 length: 16 residues. The CDR3 sequence: CASLTGTGVPNEKLFF. The CDR3 nucleotides are TGTGCCAGTCTGACAGGGACAGGGGTCCCTAATGAAAAACTGTTTTTT.

The chain uses TRBV6-6 and TRBJ2-7, with 10 bases that match TRBD1. The germline CDR1 and CDR2 sequences are MNHNY and SVGAGI (reference sequence). The length of the CDR3 is 14 residues. Unmatched junction bases numbered 10, after V lost 10 bases and J lost 4 bases. CDR3 sequence: CATGGGQGGYEQYF. The DNA of the CDR3 is TGTGCCACAGGGGGTGGACAGGGGGGTTACGAGCAGTACTTC.

The chain links TRBV5-4 to TRBJ2-2; 8 bases are shared with TRBD1. Germline-derived CDR1 and CDR2 are SGHNT and YYREEE (reference sequence). Trimming at V came to 1 base and at J to 5 bases, leaving 13 bases not matched to a gene. The CDR3 covers 18 residues. CDR3 loop: CASSLRGQGTQKTGELFF. The CDR3 DNA reads TGTGCCAGCAGCTTGCGTGGACAGGGAACACAAAAGACCGGGGAGCTGTTTTTT.

The gene calls are TRBV5-1 and TRBJ2-2; D gene uncertain. Trimming shortened V by 3 bases and J by 4 bases, and 16 bases separated the two germline ends. CDR1 is SGHRS and CDR2 is YFSETQ in the germline V gene. CDR3 length: 16 amino acids. The DNA for the CDR3 is TGCGCCAGCAGCTCCCCAACGTCTTCGGGCACCGGGGAGCTGTTTTTT. This sequence encodes CASSSPTSSGTGELFF.

CDR3 coding DNA: TGTGCCACCAGCAGAGCTTTAGGAGCCTACGAGCAGTACTTC. Its translation is CATSRALGAYEQYF. The rearrangement uses TRBV15 and TRBJ2-7; D is uncertain. Germline CDR1 and CDR2: LNHNV and YYDKDF (reference sequence). V lost 1 base and J lost 2, with 9 bases in between. The CDR3 consists of 14 residues.

The chain employs TRBV7-9 and TRBJ2-5; 11 bases agree with TRBD1. The V and J ends lost 11 bases and 5 bases, in that order; junction bases with no gene match: 4. The CDR3 has 12 residues. In germline, CDR1 is SEHNR, CDR2 FQNEAQ (reference sequence). The CDR3 DNA reads as TGTGCCGGACAGGGGGCTGTGGAGACCCAGTACTTC. Residues: CAGQGAVETQYF.